Sequencing of this T cell receptor beta chain was carried out in a study of blood T cells in healthy people across ages. It was with a sample-barcoded 5' primer and a J-beta primer mix that a second PCR of roughly 7 to 12 cycles was run. A single record per CDR3 protein comes from TCRdb applying MiXCR to the 5' RACE reads. The table has around 1.5 million distinct CDR3 sequences, approximately 32% seen once. This clonotype was seen once. A junction boundary mismatches the germline segment, possibly from a read error. Sequenced input: blood. This TCR came from a woman aged 25 to 39 in good health.

CDR3 DNA: TGCAGTGCTAGACCCGGGACTACCAACTATGGCAACACCTTC. Translating gives CSARPGTTNYGNTF. The chain combines TRBV20-1 with TRBJ1-2, with D possibly being TRBD1 (5 bases). The CDR3 extends over 14 amino acids. Germline V gives CDR1 DFQATT, CDR2 SNEGSKA (reference sequence).